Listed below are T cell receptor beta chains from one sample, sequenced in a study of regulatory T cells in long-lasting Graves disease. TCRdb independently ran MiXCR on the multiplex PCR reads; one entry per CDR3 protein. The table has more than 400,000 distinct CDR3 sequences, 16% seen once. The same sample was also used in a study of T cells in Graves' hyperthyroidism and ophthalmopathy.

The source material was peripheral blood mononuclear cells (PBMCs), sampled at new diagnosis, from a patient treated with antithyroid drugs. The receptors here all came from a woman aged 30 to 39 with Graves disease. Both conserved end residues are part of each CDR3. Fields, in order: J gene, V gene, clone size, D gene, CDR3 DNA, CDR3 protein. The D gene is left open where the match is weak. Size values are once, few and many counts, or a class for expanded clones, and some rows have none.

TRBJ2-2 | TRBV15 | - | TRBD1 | TGTGCCACCAGCCTTGGACAGGACACCGGGGAGCTGTTTTTT | CATSLGQDTGELFF
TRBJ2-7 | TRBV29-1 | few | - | TGCAGCGTTGCGGCCAGCCCAGGGGTTTACGAGCAGTACTTC | CSVAASPGVYEQYF
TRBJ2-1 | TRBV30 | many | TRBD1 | TGTGCCTGGAGTAGAAACTGGGGACAGTCCTACAATGAGCAGTTCTTC | CAWSRNWGQSYNEQFF
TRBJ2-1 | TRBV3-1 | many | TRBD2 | TGTGCCAGCAGCTTTAGCGGGATTGAGCAGTTCTTC | CASSFSGIEQFF
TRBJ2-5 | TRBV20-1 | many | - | TGCAGTCTCGGAGCCCTACTGGGGGAGACCCAGTACTTC | CSLGALLGETQYF
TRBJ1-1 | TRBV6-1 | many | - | TGTGCCAGCAGTGAACTAGTCGGACCTTGGGACACTGAAGCTTTCTTT | CASSELVGPWDTEAFF
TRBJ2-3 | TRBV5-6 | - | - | TGTGCCAGCAGCTTTAGGTTTTTCTCTAGCACAGATACGCAGTATTTT | CASSFRFFSSTDTQYF
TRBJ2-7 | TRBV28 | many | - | TGTGCCAGCTCCGCTCACGAGCAGTACTTC | CASSAHEQYF
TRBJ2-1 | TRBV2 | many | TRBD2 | TGTGCCAGCAAAGCGGGAGGGTCGAATCATGAGCAGTTCTTC | CASKAGGSNHEQFF
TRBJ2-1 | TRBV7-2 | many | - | TGTGCCAGCAGCTTAGACAGGGATCCCCAGTTCTTC | CASSLDRDPQFF
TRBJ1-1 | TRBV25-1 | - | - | TGTGCCAGCAGCCCAATAGGTGGGGGCATGAACACTGAAGCTTTCTTT | CASSPIGGGMNTEAFF
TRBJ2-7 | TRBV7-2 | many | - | TGTGCCAGCAGCTCAGCAGGGGAGAGGGAGCAGTACTTC | CASSSAGEREQYF
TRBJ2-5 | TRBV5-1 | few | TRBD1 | TGCGCCAGCAGCTTGTACAGGGGCTCCCAAGAGACCCAGTACTTC | CASSLYRGSQETQYF
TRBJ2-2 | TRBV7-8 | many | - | TGTGCCAGCAGCCATATCCTTGTTCAGGGCACCGGGGAGCTGTTTTTT | CASSHILVQGTGELFF
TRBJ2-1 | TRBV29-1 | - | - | TGCAGCGTCTTCCCCCGCCAGGGTGATGAGCAGTTCTTC | CSVFPRQGDEQFF
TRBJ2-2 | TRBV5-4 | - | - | TGTGCCAGCAGCTTTGCCGGTGACACCGGGGAGCTGTTTTTT | CASSFAGDTGELFF
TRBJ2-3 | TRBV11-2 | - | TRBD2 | TGTGCCAGCAGTTACCGGCTAGCGGGAGGGCAGGGGGGCACAGATACGCAGTATTTT | CASSYRLAGGQGGTDTQYF
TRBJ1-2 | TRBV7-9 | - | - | TGTGCCAGCAGCTTAGTGGAGGGGAAAGGCTACACCTTC | CASSLVEGKGYTF
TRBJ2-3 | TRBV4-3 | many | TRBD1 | TGCGCCAGCAGCGACAGGGGTACGGGCACAGATACGCAGTATTTT | CASSDRGTGTDTQYF
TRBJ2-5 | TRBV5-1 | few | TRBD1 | TGCGCCAGCAGCCTTCAGGGGGCTGTCTTAGAGACCCAGTACTTC | CASSLQGAVLETQYF
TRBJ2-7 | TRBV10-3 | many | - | TGTGCCATCAGTGATAGAAACCCAGGGAGGTCCTACGAGCAGTACTTC | CAISDRNPGRSYEQYF
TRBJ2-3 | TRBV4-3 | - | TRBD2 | TGCGCCAGCAGCCCCCGAGGTAGCGGGGTCACAGATACGCAGTATTTT | CASSPRGSGVTDTQYF